This TCR beta chain appears in the sequencing data of a study of shared T cell receptors in the human thymus. The CDR3 spans 13 residues. Germline lookup yields CDR1 LNHNV and CDR2 YYDKDF (reference sequence). Trimming removed 2 bases at V and 3 bases at J, with 4 bases between. Data came from immunoSEQ multiplex PCR; TCRdb stores just in-frame clones and leaves some out. The table has more than 550,000 clones, approximately 85% seen once; the top ten hold about 0.011%. These data also featured in a second study, about human thymus T cells. That paper adds: Infants, healthy and Finnish, who were having corrective surgery for congenital heart defects served as donors. Corrective heart surgery yielded resections, and these provided the thymus tissue. There appeared to be biased usage of V and J genes in thymic and blood repertoires. Related research reported highly overlapping thymic repertoires among unrelated individuals.

Input material: thymocytes. The clonotype was recovered from a girl under two years old with a congenital heart defect. The V call is TRBV15, the J call TRBJ2-2; no clear D gene. In DNA form, the CDR3 reads TGTGCCACCAGCAGACAGTACACCGGGGAGCTGTTTTTT. Its protein product is CATSRQYTGELFF.